This entry concerns a single TCR beta chain. Its antigen is unknown. Profiling relied on immunoSEQ multiplex PCR, and the TCRdb table lists in-frame clones only, not all of them. Here the sample spans approximately 20,000 clones, roughly 84% being singletons. The sample belongs to a study of STAT5B mutations in CD4+ large granular lymphocyte leukemia. Study-level information: Among healthy donors, a particular HLA allele went with more CDR3 'QG' motifs.

V gave up 0 bases and J gave up 2 bases, with 11 bases separating them. The CDR3 contains 15 residues. From germline, CDR1 is MGHRA and CDR2 YSYEKL. Points from the study as a whole: Compared with healthy controls (2/35), patient top clones favored TRBV06 (8/27). Patient CD4-sorted repertoires looked more clonal than healthy CD4+ repertoires, even without putative leukemic clones. Main leukemic clonotypes were patient-specific, but 25% appeared at low frequency elsewhere.

Material: CD4+ T cells from blood buffy coats. The sequence was collected from a human donor in good health. The J gene is TRBJ2-7, the V gene TRBV4-1; D not certain. CDR3 DNA sequence: TGCGCCAGCAGCCAAGATACAGCTACCACCTACGAGCAGTACTTC. It specifies CASSQDTATTYEQYF.